This TCR beta chain was found in a study of cytomegalovirus exposure and HLA in healthy donors. Study-wide results and caveats: Trimming of TCR beta V- and J-genes showed a link, identified in a later analysis, to a missense DCLRE1C variant. Through in vitro validation, three CMV-associated chains were shown to be specific for CMV antigens.

This CDR3 has 13 residues. Trimming took 5 bases from V and 1 from J, leaving 8 bases between them. Germline CDR1 and CDR2: MNHNY and SVGAGI (reference sequence). PCR used 60 Vbeta primers and 13 Jbeta primers. Clones were read by immunoSEQ multiplex PCR, and TCRdb kept only the in-frame ones, dropping some. The sample records nearly 110,000 clones, around 73% being singletons. Every donor was a healthy person donating bone marrow. As for this clone: Its specificity is not known.

This TCR was recovered from a man in his thirties or forties in good health and CMV-seronegative. The chain couples TRBV6-6 to TRBJ1-1; D may be TRBD1 (5 bases). Sequenced input: PBMCs. The DNA for the CDR3 is TGTGCCAGCAGTGGACAAAAGAACACTGAAGCTTTCTTT. This gives the protein CASSGQKNTEAFF.